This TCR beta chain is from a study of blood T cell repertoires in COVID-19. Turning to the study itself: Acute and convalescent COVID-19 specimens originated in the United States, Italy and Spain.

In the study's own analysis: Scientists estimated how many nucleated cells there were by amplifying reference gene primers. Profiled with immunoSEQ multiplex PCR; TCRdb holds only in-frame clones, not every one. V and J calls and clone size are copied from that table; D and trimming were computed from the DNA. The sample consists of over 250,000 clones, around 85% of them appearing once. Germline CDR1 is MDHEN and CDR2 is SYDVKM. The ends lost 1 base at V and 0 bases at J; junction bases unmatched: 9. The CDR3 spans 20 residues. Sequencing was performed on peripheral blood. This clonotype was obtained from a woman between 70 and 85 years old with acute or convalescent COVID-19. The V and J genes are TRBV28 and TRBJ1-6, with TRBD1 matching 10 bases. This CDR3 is CASSLSGTGVFSSYNSPLHF. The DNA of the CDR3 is TGTGCCAGCAGTTTATCGGGGACAGGGGTGTTTAGCTCCTATAATTCACCCCTCCACTTT.